This TCR beta chain was documented in a study of cytomegalovirus exposure and HLA in healthy donors. Study-level findings and limits: According to the study, approximately 150 TCR beta chains were cytomegalovirus-associated. CMV serostatus was the only recorded immune exposure for donors. The study carried out a later analysis of TCR beta sequences. It associated 16,951 of them with specific HLA alleles at a false discovery rate of 0.05. In a later analysis, compared with equally common non-associated chains, HLA-associated beta chains were more expanded.

It was with 60 Vbeta and 13 Jbeta primers that the PCR ran. Sequenced by immunoSEQ multiplex PCR; TCRdb stores in-frame clones only, minus some. The specimen's table records 200,000 to 250,000 clones. Regarding this clone: Its antigen is unidentified.

The germline V gene encodes CDR1 SQVTM and CDR2 ANQGSEA. This CDR3 contains 13 residues. Trimming shortened V by 5 bases and J by 2 bases, and 11 bases separated the two germline ends. Sample: PBMCs. The rearrangement joins TRBV29-1 to TRBJ2-3; D perhaps matches TRBD1 (5 bases). The clonotype comes from a girl aged 2 to 10 in good health and CMV-seropositive. The CDR3, as DNA: TGCAGCGTTACGGACATCGACACAGATACGCAGTATTTT. Its protein product is CSVTDIDTDTQYF.